The following is a TCR beta chain sequence with its context. Four PCR rounds used nested alpha and beta constant region primers plus the SP2 primer. MiXCR, run by TCRdb on the 5' RACE reads, gives a single entry per CDR3 protein. Altogether 50,000 or so distinct CDR3 sequences are present, over 7% being singletons, with the ten largest covering more than 9.5%. This entry belongs to a study of naive and memory T cell subsets. The library had UMIs added by 3' ligation of an oligonucleotide to TCR cDNA. Whole blood, 2.5 to 3 ml, came from adult healthy volunteers. Input was roughly 1 to 1,100 ng of DNase-treated total RNA without cell sorting. V was trimmed by 1 base and J by 2 bases, leaving 5 bases between them. Germline CDR1 SGHVS, CDR2 FQNEAQ. This CDR3 region has 14 residues.

The chain employs TRBV7-8 and TRBJ2-2; D unresolved. The TCR was taken from a male donor in good health. Here the CDR3 DNA reads TGTGCCAGCAGCTTAGTAGCTAACACCGGGGAGCTGTTTTTT. Amino acid sequence: CASSLVANTGELFF.